Presented here are 8 T cell receptor beta chains from one specimen sequenced in a study of blood T cell repertoires in COVID-19 (dated by TCRdb to about 2020). Library generation was performed with the immunoSEQ multiplex PCR assay. Not all clones reach the TCRdb copy of this immuneACCESS table, which keeps in-frame sequences only. Checked studies attribute under half of the gap to unresolved V genes and leave the rest unexplained. Present in this sample are approximately 140,000 clones, approximately 86% of which were seen just once. The top ten clonotypes cover around 3.5% of the sample. The sample comprised peripheral blood. These receptors originate from a man in his 70s with acute or convalescent COVID-19.

The chain uses TRBV7-2 and TRBJ2-1; tentative D call: TRBD2 (6 bases). Germline loops: CDR1 SGHTA, CDR2 FQGNSA. The V and J ends lost 0 bases and 3 bases respectively, with 9 bases between them. The CDR3 is 15 amino acids. CDR3 in DNA: TGTGCCAGCAGCTTAGCGGGAGGCCTCTACAATGAGCAGTTCTTC. Its protein product is CASSLAGGLYNEQFF.

The V call is TRBV18, the J call TRBJ2-2, with D perhaps TRBD2 (6 bases). The CDR3 covers 15 residues. Germline values: CDR1 KGHSH, CDR2 LQKENI. V lost 4 bases and J 3 bases, leaving 12 bases between the germline ends. As DNA, the CDR3 is TGTGCCAGCTCACAGCCGGGAGTGCACACCGGGGAGCTGTTTTTT. This translates into CASSQPGVHTGELFF.

This clone has a single count. The chain carries TRBV14 and TRBJ2-3, with 10 nucleotides matching TRBD2. Germline V gene data show CDR1 as SGHDN and CDR2 as FVKESK. Trimming took 0 bases from V and 6 from J; bases not matched to a gene: 9. CDR3 length: 17 residues. The DNA for the CDR3 is TGTGCCAGCAGCCAAGATTGGCTAGCGGGAGCAAGTGATACGCAGTATTTT. It yields the protein CASSQDWLAGASDTQYF.

The genes are TRBV7-9 and TRBJ2-7; perhaps TRBD1 as D (6 bases). This CDR3 is built from 15 residues. Looked up from germline, CDR1 is SEHNR and CDR2 is FQNEAQ (reference sequence). V shed 5 bases and J shed 8 bases, with 22 bases lying between them. In DNA form, the CDR3 reads TGTGCCAGCAGCCCCTCGACAGGACTTCCTACGCAGCAGTACTTC. Translating gives CASSPSTGLPTQQYF. Full variable domain (remainder filled in from reference TRBV7-9 and TRBJ2-7): DTGVSQNPRHKITKRGQNVTFRCDPISEHNRLYWYRQTLGQGPEFLTYFQNEAQLEKSRLLSDRFSAERPKGSFSTLEIQRTEQGDSAMYLCASSPSTGLPTQQYFGPGTRLTVT.

The chain joins TRBV10-1 to TRBJ1-6, with TRBD1 matching 10 bases. This CDR3 region has 19 residues. Germline trimming cut 3 bases from V and 9 bases from J; bases unmatched to any gene: 17. Germline CDR1 and CDR2: WNHNN and SYGVQD (reference sequence). The CDR3, as DNA: TGCGCCAGCAGTGATCCTGACAGGGGGCGCGGTGTTCTAGGTTCACCCCTCCACTTT. Its protein product is CASSDPDRGRGVLGSPLHF.

The V gene is TRBV28, the J gene TRBJ2-5; 8 bases align to TRBD1. Germline CDR1 is MDHEN and CDR2 is SYDVKM. The ends lost 2 bases at V and 2 bases at J; junction bases unmatched: 7. The CDR3 loop spans 16 amino acids. This CDR3 reads CASSLIRTGLQETQYF. For the CDR3, the DNA is TGTGCCAGCAGTTTAATCCGGACAGGGCTTCAAGAGACCCAGTACTTC.

Only one count was recorded for this clone. The V gene is TRBV5-1, the J gene TRBJ1-5; TRBD1 agrees at 8 bases. The CDR3 is 15 amino acids. CDR1 and CDR2 (germline): SGHRS, YFSETQ. V was pared by 4 bases and J by 4 bases, with 7 bases of the junction left unmatched. The CDR3 nucleotides are TGCGCCAGCAGCGAACAGGGGGAGAAAAATCAGCCCCAGCATTTT. The encoded protein is CASSEQGEKNQPQHF.

This chain joins TRBV28 and TRBJ2-7; TRBD1 aligns across 8 bases. V shed 2 bases, J shed 7 bases, and the junction held 4 bases outside the gene matches. Germline V gives CDR1 MDHEN, CDR2 SYDVKM. The CDR3 contains 13 residues. The CDR3 DNA reads TGTGCCAGCAGTTTAGGACAGGGCGGTGAGCAGTACTTC. It codes for CASSLGQGGEQYF.